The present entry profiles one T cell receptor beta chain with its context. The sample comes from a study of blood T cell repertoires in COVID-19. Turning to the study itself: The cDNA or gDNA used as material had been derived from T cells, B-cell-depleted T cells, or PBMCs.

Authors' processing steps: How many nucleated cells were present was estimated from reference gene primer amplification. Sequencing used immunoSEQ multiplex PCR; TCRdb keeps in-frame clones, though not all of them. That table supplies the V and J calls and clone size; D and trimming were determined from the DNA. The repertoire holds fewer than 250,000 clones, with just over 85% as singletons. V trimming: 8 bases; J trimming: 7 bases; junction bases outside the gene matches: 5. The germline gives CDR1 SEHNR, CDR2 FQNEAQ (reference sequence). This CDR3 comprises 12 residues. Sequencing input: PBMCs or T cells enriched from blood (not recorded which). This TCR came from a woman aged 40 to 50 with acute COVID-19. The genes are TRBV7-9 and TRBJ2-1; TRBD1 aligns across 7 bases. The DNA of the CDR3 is TGTGCCAGCTCCCGACAGGGAAATGAGCAGTTCTTC. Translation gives CASSRQGNEQFF.